Listed below are T cell receptor beta chains from one sample, sequenced in a study of T-cell reconstitution after alpha-beta-depleted transplantation in children. Via MiXCR, TCRdb re-called the PCR reads, giving one row per CDR3 protein. The repertoire consists of about 1,000,000 distinct CDR3 sequences, with 25% to 30% occurring once and the leading ten covering roughly 27%. This material consisted of PBMCs, mostly from graft donor cells, taken 360 days after TCRalphabeta/CD19-depleted stem cell transplant. Receptors originate from a boy less than two years old who had a stem cell transplant for SCID, so the T cells may come from the graft donor. The CDR3 runs from the conserved cysteine through the conserved F or W. D genes are given only for firm matches. Some rows mark clone size as missing; the rest say once, few, many or name a class of expanded clone.

J: TRBJ2-5; size: few; V: TRBV29-1; D: NA; DNA: TGCAGTACACGGCGGGTGGATGGGGAGACCCAGTACTTC; CDR3: CSTRRVDGETQYF
J: TRBJ1-5; size: NA; V: TRBV20-1; D: NA; DNA: TGCAGTGCTAGTATGGGCCCCAATCAGCCCCAGCATTTT; CDR3: CSASMGPNQPQHF
J: TRBJ1-6; size: few; V: TRBV5-1; D: NA; DNA: TGCGCCAGCAGCTTGAAAGGGAGCTCCTATAATTCACCCCTCCACTTT; CDR3: CASSLKGSSYNSPLHF
J: TRBJ2-1; size: few; V: TRBV7-3; D: NA; DNA: TGTGCCAGCAGCCCAAATCGGGGTGGGCCAGAGCAGTTCTTC; CDR3: CASSPNRGGPEQFF
J: TRBJ2-2; size: few; V: TRBV5-5; D: NA; DNA: TGTGCCAGCAGCTGGACCCCCGGGACCCCATCCACCGGGGAGCTGTTTTTT; CDR3: CASSWTPGTPSTGELFF
J: TRBJ1-1; size: few; V: TRBV12-3/TRBV12-4; D: NA; DNA: TGTGCCAGCAGTTTAACGAGGCGGCGGGAGGGTCACACTGAAGCTTTCTTT; CDR3: CASSLTRRREGHTEAFF
J: TRBJ2-5; size: few; V: TRBV7-9; D: TRBD1; DNA: TGTGCCAGCAGCTTTTTAGCCGGGACAGCGCAAGAGACCCAGTACTTC; CDR3: CASSFLAGTAQETQYF
J: TRBJ2-1; size: few; V: TRBV20-1; D: NA; DNA: TGCAGTGCTAGTCCGGGGCACTCCTACAATGAGCAGTTCTTC; CDR3: CSASPGHSYNEQFF
J: TRBJ1-2; size: few; V: TRBV25-1; D: NA; DNA: TGTGCCAGCAGTGAATCCGGGACGGAGGCTTATGGCTACACCTTC; CDR3: CASSESGTEAYGYTF
J: TRBJ2-7; size: few; V: TRBV11-2; D: NA; DNA: TGTGCCAGCAGCCGTGAGCCCTACGAGCAGTACTTC; CDR3: CASSREPYEQYF
J: TRBJ2-1; size: NA; V: TRBV13; D: NA; DNA: TGTGCCAGCAGCGGGGCCCTCAAGCAGTTCTTC; CDR3: CASSGALKQFF
J: TRBJ2-1; size: few; V: TRBV29-1; D: NA; DNA: TGCAGCGTTCCCGGACGGACCATCTACAATGAGCAGTTCTTC; CDR3: CSVPGRTIYNEQFF
J: TRBJ2-7; size: NA; V: TRBV12-3/TRBV12-4; D: NA; DNA: TGTGCCAGCAGTTTTGCGACAGTTTACGAGGAGTACTTC; CDR3: CASSFATVYEEYF
J: TRBJ2-3; size: many; V: TRBV12-3/TRBV12-4; D: TRBD2; DNA: TGTGCCAGCAGTTTAGGCGGGGGGGCCACTACGCAGTATTTT; CDR3: CASSLGGGATTQYF
J: TRBJ2-2; size: NA; V: TRBV14; D: NA; DNA: TGTGCCAGCAGCCAAGATCTTGTGACCACCGGGGAGCTGTTTTTT; CDR3: CASSQDLVTTGELFF
J: TRBJ2-7; size: NA; V: TRBV20-1; D: NA; DNA: TGCAGTGCTAGAGGGGACTTCCCGTACGAGCAGTACTTC; CDR3: CSARGDFPYEQYF
J: TRBJ2-5; size: few; V: TRBV12-3/TRBV12-4; D: TRBD2; DNA: TGTGCCAGCAGTCACGGGACTAGCCACCGGCAAGAGACCCAGTACTTC; CDR3: CASSHGTSHRQETQYF
J: TRBJ2-1; size: NA; V: TRBV5-1; D: TRBD2; DNA: TGCGCCAGCAGCTTGGAGGGACTAGCGCGTGAGCAGTTCTTC; CDR3: CASSLEGLAREQFF
J: TRBJ2-2; size: many; V: TRBV2; D: TRBD2; DNA: TGTGCCAGCAGCCCCGGGACTACGAACACCGGGGAGCTGTTTTTT; CDR3: CASSPGTTNTGELFF
J: TRBJ2-7; size: NA; V: TRBV29-1; D: NA; DNA: TGCAGCGTTGAACTTGACAACTCCTACGAGCAGTACTTC; CDR3: CSVELDNSYEQYF